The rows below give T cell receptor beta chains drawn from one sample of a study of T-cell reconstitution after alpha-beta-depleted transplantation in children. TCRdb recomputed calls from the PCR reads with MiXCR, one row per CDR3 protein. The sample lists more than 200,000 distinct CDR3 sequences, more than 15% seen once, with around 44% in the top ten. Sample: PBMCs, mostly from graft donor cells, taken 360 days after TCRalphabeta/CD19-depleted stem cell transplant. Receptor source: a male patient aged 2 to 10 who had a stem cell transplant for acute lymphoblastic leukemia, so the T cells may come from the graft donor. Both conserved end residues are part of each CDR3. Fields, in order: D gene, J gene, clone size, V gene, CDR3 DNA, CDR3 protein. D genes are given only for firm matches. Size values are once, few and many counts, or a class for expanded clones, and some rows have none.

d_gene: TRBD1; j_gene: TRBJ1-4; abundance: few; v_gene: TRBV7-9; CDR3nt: TGTGCCAGCAGCTTTCCCGGGACAGGCCATGAAAAACTGTTTTTT; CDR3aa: CASSFPGTGHEKLFF
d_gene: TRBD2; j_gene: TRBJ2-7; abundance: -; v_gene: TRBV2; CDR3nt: TGTGCCAGCAGCCCAGCGGGGGGCCCCTCCTACGAGCAGTACTTC; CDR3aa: CASSPAGGPSYEQYF
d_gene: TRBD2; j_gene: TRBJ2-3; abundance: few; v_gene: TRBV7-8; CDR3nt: TGTGCCAGCAGCCAGCGGCGGGGGGTGGGCCCAGATACGCAGTATTTT; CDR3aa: CASSQRRGVGPDTQYF
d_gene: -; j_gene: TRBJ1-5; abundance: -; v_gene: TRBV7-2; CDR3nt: TGTGCCAGCAGCTTAGTTACCCCAGATCAGCCCCAGCATTTT; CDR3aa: CASSLVTPDQPQHF
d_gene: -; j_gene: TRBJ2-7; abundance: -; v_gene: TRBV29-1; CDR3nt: TGCAGCGTTGTGGGAGAAAGGAGCTCCTACGAGCAGTACTTC; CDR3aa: CSVVGERSSYEQYF
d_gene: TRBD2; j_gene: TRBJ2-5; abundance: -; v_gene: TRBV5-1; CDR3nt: TGCGCCAGCAGCTGGGGACTAGCGGGACCGGAGGGGGAGACCCAGTACTTC; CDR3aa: CASSWGLAGPEGETQYF
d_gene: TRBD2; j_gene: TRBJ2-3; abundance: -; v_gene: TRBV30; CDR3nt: TGTGCCTGGAATAGGCTAGCGGGAGTTATGGATACGCAGTATTTT; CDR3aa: CAWNRLAGVMDTQYF
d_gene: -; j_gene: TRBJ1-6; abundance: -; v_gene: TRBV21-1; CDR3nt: TGTGCCAGCAGCAAAGACGCCAGGGGTCATTCACCCCTCCACTTT; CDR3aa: CASSKDARGHSPLHF
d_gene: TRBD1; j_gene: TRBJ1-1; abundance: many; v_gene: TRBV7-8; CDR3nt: TGTGCCAGCAGCTCGGGACAGATGAACACTGAAGCTTTCTTT; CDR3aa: CASSSGQMNTEAFF
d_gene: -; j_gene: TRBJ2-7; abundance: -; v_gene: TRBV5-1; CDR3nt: TGCGCCAGCAGCTTAGGGGCAGGGGGGTCCCTTCCCGACGAGCAGTACTTC; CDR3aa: CASSLGAGGSLPDEQYF
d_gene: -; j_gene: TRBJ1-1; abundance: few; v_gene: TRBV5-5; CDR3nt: TGTGCCAGCAGCTTTATGAGGAGGCGCGGGGGCACTGAAGCTTTCTTT; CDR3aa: CASSFMRRRGGTEAFF
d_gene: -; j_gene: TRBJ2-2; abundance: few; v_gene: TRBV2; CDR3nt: TGTGCCAGCAGTGAAGCGCTTACAGTTCCCGGGGAGCTGTTTTTT; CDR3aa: CASSEALTVPGELFF
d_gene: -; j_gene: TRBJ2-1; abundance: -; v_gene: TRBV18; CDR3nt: TGTGCCAGCTCACCACAAGGGGTAGAGTCGGATGAGCAGTTCTTC; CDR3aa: CASSPQGVESDEQFF
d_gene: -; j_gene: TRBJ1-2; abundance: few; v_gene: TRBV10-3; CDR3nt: TGTGCCATCAGTGAGTCAAAAATGGGCTTTGCCCATGGCTACACCTTC; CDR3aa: CAISESKMGFAHGYTF
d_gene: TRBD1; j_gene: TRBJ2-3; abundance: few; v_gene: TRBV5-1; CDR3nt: TGCGCCAGCAGCCTACGGGACAGGGGGCCGGAAGATACGCAGTATTTT; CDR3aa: CASSLRDRGPEDTQYF
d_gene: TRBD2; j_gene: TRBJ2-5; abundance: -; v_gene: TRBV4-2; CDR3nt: TGTGCCAGCAGCCAGGGACTAGCGAAAGAGACCCAGTACTTC; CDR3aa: CASSQGLAKETQYF
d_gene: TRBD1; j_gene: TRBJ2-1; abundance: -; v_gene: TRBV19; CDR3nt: TGTGCCAGTAGCTATCCCACAGGGGGCCTCAATGAGCAGTTCTTC; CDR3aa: CASSYPTGGLNEQFF
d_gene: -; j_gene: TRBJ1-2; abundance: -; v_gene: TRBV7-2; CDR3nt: TGTGCCAGCAGCCCCCCGCCCGGGCAGGGCACGGGCTACACCTTC; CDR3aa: CASSPPPGQGTGYTF
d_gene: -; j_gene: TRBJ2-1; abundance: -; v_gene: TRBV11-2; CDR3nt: TGTGCCAGCACGAGGGGTAGCTCCTACAATGAGCAGTTCTTC; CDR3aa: CASTRGSSYNEQFF
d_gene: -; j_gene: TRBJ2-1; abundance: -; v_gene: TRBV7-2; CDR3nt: TGTGCCAGCAGCTTAGGGCTAGCGCTCCCTGTTTATGAGCAGTTCTTC; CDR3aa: CASSLGLALPVYEQFF
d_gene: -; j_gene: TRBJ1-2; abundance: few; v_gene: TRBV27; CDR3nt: TGTGCCAGCAGCCGGACTAAGAATTGGAATGCTCCTAACTATGGCTACACCTTC; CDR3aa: CASSRTKNWNAPNYGYTF
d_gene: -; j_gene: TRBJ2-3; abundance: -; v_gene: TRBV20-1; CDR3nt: TGCAGTGCTAGTCCGGGGTCCTCGCAAGATACGCAGTATTTT; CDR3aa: CSASPGSSQDTQYF
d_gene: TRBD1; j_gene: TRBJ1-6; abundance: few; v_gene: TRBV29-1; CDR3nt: TGCAGCGTAGGGGACAGGGGTGATTCACCCCTCCACTTT; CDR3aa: CSVGDRGDSPLHF
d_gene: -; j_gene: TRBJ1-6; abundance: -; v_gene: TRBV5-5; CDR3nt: TGTGCCAGCAGCTTGTATGAGACTTATAATTCACCCCTCCACTTT; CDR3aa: CASSLYETYNSPLHF
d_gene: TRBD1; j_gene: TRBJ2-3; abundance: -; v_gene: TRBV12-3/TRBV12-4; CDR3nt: TGTGCCAGCAGTATGGGACAGTTCACAGATACGCAGTATTTT; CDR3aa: CASSMGQFTDTQYF
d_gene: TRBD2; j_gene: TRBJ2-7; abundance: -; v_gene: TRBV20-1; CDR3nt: TGCAGTGCCTCGGGGCCTCTCGGAGCGGGGGGCTCCTACGAGCAGTACTTC; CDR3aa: CSASGPLGAGGSYEQYF
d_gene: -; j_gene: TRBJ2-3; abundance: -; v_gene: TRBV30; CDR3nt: TGTGCCTGGAGACAGACAGATACGCAGTATTTT; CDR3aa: CAWRQTDTQYF
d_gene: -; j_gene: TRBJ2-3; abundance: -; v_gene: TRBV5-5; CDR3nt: TGTGCCAGCATCGTGGGAGATACGCAGTATTTT; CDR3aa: CASIVGDTQYF
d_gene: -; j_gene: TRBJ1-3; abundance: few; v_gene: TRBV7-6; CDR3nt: TGTGCCAGCAGCTCACAGGGAAACACCATATATTTT; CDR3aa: CASSSQGNTIYF
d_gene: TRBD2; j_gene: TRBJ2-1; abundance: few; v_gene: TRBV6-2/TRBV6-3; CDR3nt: TGTGCCAGCAGTTACGAGCGGGGGACCCTAATTTACGGGTTTGAGCAGTTCTTC; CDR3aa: CASSYERGTLIYGFEQFF
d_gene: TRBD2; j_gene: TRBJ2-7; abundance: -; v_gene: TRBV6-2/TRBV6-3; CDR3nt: TGTGCCAGCAGTTACATTGTTCGGACTAGCGGCGCCGAGAGTTTTTACGAGCAGTACTTC; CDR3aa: CASSYIVRTSGAESFYEQYF
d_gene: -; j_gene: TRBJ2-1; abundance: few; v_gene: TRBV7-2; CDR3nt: TGTGCCAGCAGCCATAATCATGGCAATGAGCAGTTCTTC; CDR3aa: CASSHNHGNEQFF
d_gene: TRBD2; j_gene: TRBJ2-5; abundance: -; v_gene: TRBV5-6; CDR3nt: TGTGCCAGCAGCCCCTATTACACGGGGGGTGGAGAGACCCAGTACTTC; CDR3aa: CASSPYYTGGGETQYF
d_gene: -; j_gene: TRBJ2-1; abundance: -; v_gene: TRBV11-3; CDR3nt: TGTGCCAGCAGCCGCGCGGCAGGGGGGAACAATGAGCAGTTCTTC; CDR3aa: CASSRAAGGNNEQFF
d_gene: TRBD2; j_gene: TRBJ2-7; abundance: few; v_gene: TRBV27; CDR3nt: TGTGCCACCGTGACTAGCGGACGCGAGCAGTACTTC; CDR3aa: CATVTSGREQYF
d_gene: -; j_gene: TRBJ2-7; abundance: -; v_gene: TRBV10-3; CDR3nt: TGTGCCATCGGCGACTTGGGACGGGGCACCTACGAGCAGTACTTC; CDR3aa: CAIGDLGRGTYEQYF
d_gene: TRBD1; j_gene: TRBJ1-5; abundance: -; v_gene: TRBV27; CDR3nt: TGTGCCAGCATGGACAGGAGATGGATAGGGAATCAGCCCCAGCATTTT; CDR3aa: CASMDRRWIGNQPQHF
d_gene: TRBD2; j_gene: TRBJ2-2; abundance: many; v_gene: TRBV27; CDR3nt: TGTGCCAGCAGTCCGGGACTAGCAGGGACCGGGGAGCTGTTTTTT; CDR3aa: CASSPGLAGTGELFF
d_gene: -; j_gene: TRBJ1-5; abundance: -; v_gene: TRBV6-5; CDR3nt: TGTGCCAGCAGTTTACAGGAGGGTAGCAATCAGCCCCAGCATTTT; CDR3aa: CASSLQEGSNQPQHF
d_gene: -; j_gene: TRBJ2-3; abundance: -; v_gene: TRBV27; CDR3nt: TGTGCCAGCAGTTTAACTGGGACACGAAGCACAGATACGCAGTATTTT; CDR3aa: CASSLTGTRSTDTQYF
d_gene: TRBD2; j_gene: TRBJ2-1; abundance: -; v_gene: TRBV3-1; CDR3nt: TGTGCCAGCAGCCAAGGATCGACTAGCGGGGGGACGTTCTTC; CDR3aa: CASSQGSTSGGTFF
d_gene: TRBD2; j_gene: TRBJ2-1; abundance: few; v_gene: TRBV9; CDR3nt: TGTGCCAGATCGTCTACGGGGGGGCCACAGAGCTCCTACAATGAGCAGTTCTTC; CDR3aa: CARSSTGGPQSSYNEQFF